One and the same sample provided the 19 T cell receptor beta chains below, sequenced in a study of tumor-infiltrating lymphocytes in primary liver carcinoma. TCR beta cDNA came from 400 to 500 ng total RNA, primed with a constant-region primer. The TCR beta library was amplified through three nested multiplex PCR rounds in a modified ARM-PCR procedure. TRBV1-TRBV30 forward primers and a C-beta reverse primer were used in the first two PCR rounds, which each ran for approximately 9 cycles. MiXCR, run by TCRdb on the multiplex PCR reads, gives a single entry per CDR3 protein. This sample has about 310,000 distinct CDR3 sequences, with about 62% found just once. Alongside blood RNA obtained from unsorted whole blood, germline DNA was also extracted. Sequenced: peripheral blood. Receptors originate from a man aged 35 to 55 with primary liver carcinoma and hepatitis B virus infection.

This clonotype was recorded only once. This sequence may be a read error, since a much larger clone differs from it by one base. V and J are TRBV6-1 and TRBJ1-5; no firm D call. Deletions cut 4 bases from V and 5 bases from J, with 12 bases between. There are 14 residues in the CDR3. CDR1 and CDR2 (germline): MNHNS, SASEGT. The CDR3 sequence: CASSGRGQYQPQHF. The CDR3 DNA reads TGTGCCAGCAGTGGAAGAGGGCAGTATCAGCCCCAGCATTTT.

With respect to this clonotype: A read error is possible here, since a much larger clone lies one base away. This CDR3 is CASSQKLQGDSPDTQYF. CDR3 bases: TGCGCCAGCAGCCAAAAGTTACAGGGGGATAGCCCAGATACGCAGTATTTT. The genes are TRBV4-1 and TRBJ2-3; 8 nucleotides agree with TRBD1. CDR1 is MGHRA and CDR2 is YSYEKL in the germline V gene. The CDR3 consists of 17 residues. The junction had 11 bases not matched to a gene; V was cut back by 2 bases and J by 4 bases.

This clonotype has more than one count but fewer than ten. A much bigger clone sits one base away, suggesting this may be a read error. The chain carries TRBV29-1 and TRBJ2-3; 8 bases align to TRBD2. The V gene's germline CDR1 is SQVTM and CDR2 ANQGSEA. Trimming cost V 7 bases and J 4 bases; bases outside gene matches: 10. The CDR3 extends over 14 amino acids. This CDR3 is CSDGTGGPPDTQYF. DNA of the CDR3: TGCAGCGACGGAACGGGAGGGCCCCCAGATACGCAGTATTTT.

This sequence joins TRBV28 and TRBJ2-7; the match to TRBD1 covers 9 bases. V shed 4 bases and J 6 bases; nucleotides not matched to a gene: 10. This CDR3 is built from 15 residues. CDR1 MDHEN and CDR2 SYDVKM come from the germline V gene. CDR3 amino acids: CASSSPGQGILEQYF. Here the CDR3 DNA reads TGTGCCAGCAGTTCTCCGGGACAGGGTATTCTCGAGCAGTACTTC. The full variable domain, with the rest looked up from reference TRBV28 and TRBJ2-7, is DVKVTQSSRYLVKRTGEKVFLECVQDMDHENMFWYRQDPGLGLRLIYFSYDVKMKEKGDIPEGYSVSREKKERFSLILESASTNQTSMYLCASSSPGQGILEQYFGPGTRLTVT.

The V call is TRBV11-3, the J call TRBJ2-2; D is unclear. The length of the CDR3 is 13 residues. Per germline, CDR1 SGHNT and CDR2 YENEEA. V lost 6 bases to trimming and J lost 6 bases, with 11 bases between them. The DNA of the CDR3 is TGTGCCAGCAGTTATGGGTTGGCCGGGGAGCTGTTTTTT. This gives the protein CASSYGLAGELFF.

A remark on this clonotype: A read error is possible here, since a much larger clone lies one base away. This chain links TRBV4-2 with TRBJ1-5; TRBD1 matches at 7 bases. Germline CDR1 LGHNA, CDR2 YNFKEQ. Unmatched junction bases numbered 7, after V lost 5 bases and J lost 9 bases. The CDR3 totals 13 residues. The CDR3 loop is CASSDRQGRPQHF. DNA for the CDR3: TGTGCCAGCAGCGATCGACAGGGCCGGCCCCAGCATTTT.

In regard to this clonotype: Because it lacks the conserved phenylalanine or tryptophan at the end, this CDR3 is likely a read error. CDR3 sequence (DNA): TGTGCCAACAGCCCAGGGACAGGGAGTGGGAATGAGCAGTTCCTC. Protein sequence: CANSPGTGSGNEQFL. The V and J genes are TRBV7-3 and TRBJ2-1, with 9 bases lining up with TRBD1. CDR1 is SGHTA and CDR2 is FQGTGA in the germline V gene. The length of the CDR3 is 15 residues.

The count of this clonotype is one. V usage is TRBV28 and J usage is TRBJ1-2; TRBD1 matches at 8 bases. The V gene end was trimmed by 8 bases and the J gene end by 6 bases; junction bases not matched to a gene: 8. There are 13 residues in the CDR3. Germline V gives CDR1 MDHEN, CDR2 SYDVKM. CDR3 amino acids: CASLEGQEDGYTF. The CDR3 DNA reads TGTGCCAGCCTCGAGGGACAGGAGGATGGCTACACCTTC.

Note on this clonotype: Possible read error: a much larger clone is one base away. The CDR3 does not close with the conserved phenylalanine or tryptophan, likely indicating a read error. J is TRBJ1-2 and V is TRBV4-1; TRBD1 might be the D (5 bases). CDR3 size: 16 residues. V was trimmed by 0 bases and J by 4 bases, leaving 15 bases between them. Per the germline V gene, CDR1 is MGHRA and CDR2 is YSYEKL. The CDR3 loop reads CASSQDEAGTAYGYTL. In DNA form, the CDR3 reads TGCGCCAGCAGCCAAGATGAGGCAGGGACGGCCTATGGCTACACCCTC.

Remarks on this clonotype: Compared with germline, one end of the junction differs, possibly owing to a read error. The chain recombines TRBV5-1 with TRBJ2-3, with D tentatively TRBD2 (6 bases). Germline CDR1 is SGHRS and CDR2 is YFSETQ. The CDR3 has 15 residues. The CDR3 DNA reads as TGCGCCAGCAGTTTGGCCGGGCGGGGTGCAGATACGCAGTATTTT. This sequence encodes CASSLAGRGADTQYF.

This clonotype has ten or more counts. The CDR3 spells CAYRGQNSNQPQHF. CDR3 nucleotides: TGTGCTTACAGGGGGCAAAATAGCAATCAGCCCCAGCATTTT. The V gene is TRBV30, the J gene TRBJ1-5; 9 positions match TRBD1. The V gene's germline CDR1 is GTSNPN and CDR2 SVGIG (reference sequence). The CDR3 has 14 amino acids. The variable domain in full, with the rest retrieved from reference TRBV30 and TRBJ1-5, is SQTIHQWPATLVQPVGSPLSLECTVEGTSNPNLYWYRQAAGRGLQLLFYSVGIGQISSEVPQNLSASRPQDRQFILSSKKLLLSDSGFYLCAYRGQNSNQPQHFGDGTRLSIL.

In its sample, this clonotype was seen many times. This may be a read error, as it is one base from a much larger clone. In this CDR3 the conserved last residue, phenylalanine or tryptophan, is missing, so a read error is likely. The genes are TRBV11-2 and TRBJ1-1, with D possibly TRBD1 on 6 matching bases. Germline V gene lookup returns CDR1 SGHAT and CDR2 FQNNGV. Trimming shortened V by 5 bases and J by 7 bases, and 8 bases separated the two germline ends. The CDR3 spans 11 residues. The CDR3, as DNA: TGTGCCAGCAGCCTGGACAGTGAAGCTTTCTCT. As protein: CASSLDSEAFS.

This clonotype has a handful of counts. One end of the junction does not line up with germline, which may come from a read error. The CDR3 is CASSFRTGGNKPQHF. CDR3 bases: TGTGCCAGCAGTTTCCGGACAGGGGGCAATAAGCCCCAGCATTTT. The chain joins TRBV28 to TRBJ1-5; 11 nucleotides line up with TRBD1. CDR3 length: 15 residues. Germline-derived CDR1 and CDR2 are MDHEN and SYDVKM.

This clonotype was seen more than once but under ten times. A much larger clone differs by one base, so this may be a read error. This chain uses TRBV29-1 with TRBJ1-1; D is undetermined. In germline, CDR1 is SQVTM, CDR2 ANQGSEA. CDR3 length equals 12 residues. CDR3 bases: TGCAGTAGTGAAGGGTTGGGCACTGAAGCTCTCTTT. Translation gives CSSEGLGTEALF.

To note about this clonotype: The final CDR3 position lacks the conserved phenylalanine or tryptophan, pointing to a likely read error. Because the CDR3's place on the DNA is in doubt, the DNA is left out and the CDR3 is given as listed by TCRdb. The chain recombines TRBV11-2 with TRBJ2-1; the table assigns TRBD1, which was not confirmed against the DNA. Germline V CDR1 and CDR2: SGHAT, FQNNGV. The CDR3 extends over 14 residues, inclusive of both ends. The chain's CDR3 is CASSLYSLGHEQSL.

As for this clonotype: Germline and junction disagree at one end, which may indicate a read error. The chain uses TRBV11-1 and TRBJ2-1; TRBD2 matches at 13 bases. Germline-derived CDR1 and CDR2 are SGHAT and FQDESV (reference sequence). The CDR3 runs 15 residues. The CDR3 loop reads CASSSIGLAGVERSF. The CDR3 region has the DNA TGTGCCAGCAGCTCTATCGGACTAGCGGGAGTGGAGCGGTCCTTC.

As concerns this clonotype: Just one base apart from a much larger clone, this may be a read error. The chain uses TRBV18 and TRBJ2-3, with a weak D call TRBD2 (5 bases). The CDR3 runs 13 residues. The V end lost 3 bases, the J end lost 6 bases, and 10 bases lay between the germline ends. Germline V lookup: CDR1 KGHSH, CDR2 LQKENI. The CDR3 here is CASSPLALDTQYF. The CDR3 coding sequence is TGTGCCAGCTCACCCTTAGCGTTGGATACGCAGTATTTT.

On this clonotype itself: This may be a read error: a much more frequent sequence differs by one nucleotide. The chain couples TRBV29-1 to TRBJ2-1, with D unresolved. This CDR3 spans 14 amino acids. The ends were cut back, 4 bases at V and 9 bases at J, with 19 bases in the middle. Germline CDR1 reads SQVTM; CDR2 reads ANQGSEA. The CDR3 loop reads CSVGRSHDGSEQFF. CDR3 bases: TGCAGCGTTGGGCGGTCGCACGATGGCAGTGAGCAGTTCTTC.

As for this clonotype: Being one base from a much bigger clone, this may be a read error. The chain has TRBV12-3 or TRBV12-4 and TRBJ2-3; 7 bases match TRBD2. The CDR3 is 12 amino acids. The CDR3 spells CVSSLYGRLQYF. CDR3 sequence (DNA): TGTGTCAGCAGTTTGTACGGGAGGCTTCAGTATTTT.